The 9 T cell receptor beta chains in this list originate from one sample, sequenced in a study of control samples from healthy donors and cancer patients. Generated by immunoSEQ multiplex PCR, the TCRdb table keeps only in-frame clones and is missing some. The sample yields 150,000 to 160,000 clones, more than 85% seen once. The sequenced material came from blood. The receptors come from a man aged 50 or older in good health.

The gene calls are TRBV15 and TRBJ2-3; TRBD2 agrees at 11 bases. Per the germline V gene, CDR1 is LNHNV and CDR2 is YYDKDF (reference sequence). The CDR3 has 23 amino acids. With 6 bases clipped from V and 2 bases from J, the junction kept 28 bases outside the gene matches. This CDR3 reads CATSGWGRATTSGVIRDTDTQYF. In DNA, the CDR3 is TGTGCCACCAGTGGATGGGGCAGGGCAACGACTAGCGGGGTGATTCGTGACACAGATACGCAGTATTTT.

The genes are TRBV6-5 and TRBJ1-6; 9 bases agree with TRBD1. Germline CDR1 reads MNHEY; CDR2 reads SVGAGI. The CDR3 is 14 amino acids. Germline trimming cut 6 bases from V and 4 bases from J; bases unmatched to any gene: 1. Here the CDR3 reads CASRGTGYNSPLHF. The DNA of the CDR3 is TGTGCCAGCAGGGGGACAGGGTATAATTCACCCCTCCACTTT.

The CDR3 region has the DNA TGTGCCAGCAGTTTAGGGCTAGCGGGAGTCTCTGGGCAGTACTTC. It translates to CASSLGLAGVSGQYF. This chain connects TRBV27 to TRBJ2-7, with TRBD2 matching 10 bases. The CDR3 extends over 15 amino acids. Germline CDR1 is MNHEY and CDR2 is SMNVEV (reference sequence). V lost 2 bases to trimming and J lost 9 bases; unmatched junction nucleotides: 10.

V gene TRBV27 combines with J gene TRBJ2-7; 10 positions match TRBD2. Trimming took 4 bases from V and 3 from J; bases not matched to a gene: 9. This CDR3 has 16 residues. Germline-derived CDR1 and CDR2 are MNHEY and SMNVEV (reference sequence). The CDR3 protein is CASSSLSTSGIYEQYF. The CDR3 DNA sequence: TGTGCCAGCAGTTCACTGTCAACTAGCGGGATCTACGAGCAGTACTTC.

This clone was recorded once. J is TRBJ1-1 and V is TRBV11-2; D unclear. The germline V gene has CDR1 SGHAT and CDR2 FQNNGV. This CDR3 has 13 amino acids. The V and J ends lost 3 bases and 6 bases respectively, with 11 bases between them. In DNA, the CDR3 is TGTGCCAGCAGCTTCGGGGAGAGGGCTGAAGCTTTCTTT. It is translated as CASSFGERAEAFF.

CDR3 amino acids: CSVSAQSSAGELFF. CDR3 in DNA: TGCAGCGTTTCGGCCCAGTCGAGTGCCGGGGAGCTGTTTTTT. This chain links TRBV29-1 with TRBJ2-2, with D uncertain. Trimming stripped 5 bases from V and 6 bases from J, with 16 bases between. Per the germline V gene, CDR1 is SQVTM and CDR2 is ANQGSEA. The CDR3 is made up of 14 amino acids.

The chain joins TRBV5-6 to TRBJ1-2; perhaps TRBD1 as D (5 bases). The CDR3 covers 13 residues. Between the trimmed V and J ends, which lost 7 bases and 7 bases, there was a span of 17 bases. Germline V gene data show CDR1 as SGHDT and CDR2 as YYEEEE. This CDR3 is CASGAERLSGYTF. CDR3 bases: TGTGCCAGCGGGGCGGAAAGGTTGAGTGGCTACACCTTC.

This chain uses TRBV6-5 with TRBJ2-1; 10 bases align to TRBD2. The CDR3 has 16 amino acids. The trim removed 0 bases at V and 4 bases at J, leaving 3 bases unmatched. The V gene's germline CDR1 is MNHEY and CDR2 SVGAGI. In nucleotides, the CDR3 is TGTGCCAGCAGTTACTCTGTACTAGCGGGATACAATGAGCAGTTCTTC. Translation: CASSYSVLAGYNEQFF.

The J gene is TRBJ1-2, the V gene TRBV5-6; 9 bases map to TRBD1. Germline V gene data show CDR1 as SGHDT and CDR2 as YYEEEE. The CDR3 contains 15 residues. Losses at the gene ends were 4 bases for V and 6 bases for J; bases not matched to a gene: 10. The CDR3 reads CASSLGQGKVDGYTF. CDR3 sequence (DNA): TGTGCCAGCAGCCTAGGACAGGGGAAGGTAGATGGCTACACCTTC.